These 18 T cell receptor beta chains originate from one sample sequenced in a study of sequential checkpoint blockade in melanoma. Specified treatment: randomized to nivolumab then ipilimumab (arm A) or the reverse (arm B). Libraries were prepared by immunoSEQ multiplex PCR; TCRdb keeps only in-frame clonotypes and omits some of them. In the table there are about 4,000 clones, roughly 19% of which are singletons. The specimen comprised tumor tissue (inferred from file names), sampled from a patient given nivolumab and ipilimumab in sequence. These receptors were collected from a human donor with melanoma.

This clone came up a few times. The rearrangement links TRBV25-1 to TRBJ2-2; 8 bases are shared with TRBD1. The V gene's germline CDR1 is MGHDK and CDR2 SYGVNS. This CDR3 region has 13 residues. The CDR3 DNA follows: TGTCCCGGGACAGGAGACTACACCGGGGAGCTGTTTTTT. Translation gives CPGTGDYTGELFF.

The sample holds a few counts of this clone. The chain carries TRBV11-3 and TRBJ2-1, with 7 bases fitting TRBD1. CDR1 and CDR2 (germline): SGHNT, YENEEA. V lost 4 bases and J lost 6; bases outside the gene matches: 9. The CDR3 covers 15 residues. This chain's CDR3 is CASSSQGQSSNEQFF. CDR3 coding DNA: TGTGCCAGCAGCTCCCAGGGACAGTCTAGCAATGAGCAGTTCTTC. Looking up the rest from reference TRBV11-3 and TRBJ2-1 gives the full variable domain: EAGVVQSPRYKIIEKKQPVAFWCNPISGHNTLYWYLQNLGQGPELLIRYENEEAVDDSQLPKDRFSAERLKGVDSTLKIQPAELGDSAVYLCASSSQGQSSNEQFFGPGTRLTVL.

By share, this clone ranks as medium-sized. The rearrangement joins TRBV19 to TRBJ1-3, with 7 bases aligning to TRBD1. There are 13 residues in the CDR3. CDR1 is LNHDA, CDR2 SQIVND, per germline (reference sequence). Germline trimming cut 8 bases from V and 8 bases from J; bases unmatched to any gene: 9. CDR3 DNA sequence: TGTGCCAGTCGGAAACAGGGGCCAGACACCATATATTTT. It specifies CASRKQGPDTIYF. The entire variable domain, with the rest obtained from reference TRBV19 and TRBJ1-3, is as follows: DGGITQSPKYLFRKEGQNVTLSCEQNLNHDAMYWYRQDPGQGLRLIYYSQIVNDFQKGDIAEGYSVSREKKESFPLTVTSAQKNPTAFYLCASRKQGPDTIYFGEGSWLTVV.

The chain uses TRBV29-1 and TRBJ1-2; D uncertain. Germline values: CDR1 SQVTM, CDR2 ANQGSEA. The germline V and J ends were trimmed by 0 bases and 7 bases, with 9 bases remaining between them. The CDR3 extends over 12 amino acids. The chain's CDR3 is CSVEEGMSGYTF. In DNA form, the CDR3 reads TGCAGCGTTGAAGAGGGGATGAGTGGCTACACCTTC.

J is TRBJ1-5 and V is TRBV18; D may be TRBD1 (6 bases). V lost 2 bases to trimming and J lost 7 bases, with 15 bases between them. CDR3 size: 15 residues. Germline loops: CDR1 KGHSH, CDR2 LQKENI. CDR3 in amino acids: CASSPIQGSTQPQHF. CDR3 sequence (DNA): TGTGCCAGCTCACCAATACAGGGTTCAACGCAGCCCCAGCATTTT.

There are many counts of this clone. The chain joins TRBV6-8 to TRBJ2-2; a possible D gene is TRBD1 (5 bases). Per the germline V gene, CDR1 is MNHGY and CDR2 is SAAAGT. Trimming removed 6 bases from V and 1 base from J, with 12 bases in between. The CDR3 loop spans 15 amino acids. The chain's CDR3 is CASSPDRQNTGELFF. CDR3 DNA: TGTGCCAGCAGCCCAGACAGACAGAACACCGGGGAGCTGTTTTTT.

This chain uses TRBV28 with TRBJ2-5; TRBD1 agrees at 11 bases. Trimming took 7 bases from V and 5 from J; bases not matched to a gene: 9. This CDR3 has 15 residues. Germline CDR1 MDHEN, CDR2 SYDVKM. Here the CDR3 DNA reads TGTGCCAGCACCACTAGGACAGGGGGCTGGGAGACCCAGTACTTC. Translation: CASTTRTGGWETQYF.

This clone qualifies as medium-sized. The chain joins TRBV6-8 to TRBJ2-6; a possible D gene is TRBD2 (5 bases). V lost 0 bases to trimming and J lost 0 bases, with 6 bases between them. The length of the CDR3 is 16 residues. Germline-derived CDR1 and CDR2 are MNHGY and SAAAGT. DNA of the CDR3: TGTGCCAGCAGTTACTCAGGGAGCTCTGGGGCCAACGTCCTGACTTTC. Translation gives CASSYSGSSGANVLTF.

This chain uses TRBV19 with TRBJ1-2, with 10 nucleotides matching TRBD1. The germline V gene has CDR1 LNHDA and CDR2 SQIVND (reference sequence). The CDR3 has 13 residues. The ends lost 6 bases at V and 5 bases at J; junction bases unmatched: 3. The DNA for the CDR3 is TGTGCCAGTAGCCCGGGACAGGGGTATGGCTACACCTTC. Protein sequence: CASSPGQGYGYTF. Variable domain in full (rest from reference TRBV19 and TRBJ1-2): DGGITQSPKYLFRKEGQNVTLSCEQNLNHDAMYWYRQDPGQGLRLIYYSQIVNDFQKGDIAEGYSVSREKKESFPLTVTSAQKNPTAFYLCASSPGQGYGYTFGSGTRLTVV.

This clone was detected ten times or more. The chain is built from TRBV10-3 and TRBJ2-1; 8 nucleotides align to TRBD2. Per the germline V gene, CDR1 is ENHRY and CDR2 is SYGVKD. With 0 bases clipped from V and 10 bases from J, the junction kept 8 bases outside the gene matches. This CDR3 region has 15 residues. The CDR3 loop reads CAISESGTRLREQFF. CDR3 in DNA: TGTGCCATCAGTGAGTCAGGGACTAGATTACGGGAGCAGTTCTTC.

This clone ranks as large. This rearrangement joins TRBV6-8 to TRBJ1-2; 9 nucleotides line up with TRBD1. V lost 6 bases and J lost 7; bases outside the gene matches: 3. Looked up from germline, CDR1 is MNHGY and CDR2 is SAAAGT. The CDR3 length is 12 residues. Here the CDR3 reads CASRDRGRGYTF. CDR3 bases: TGTGCCAGCAGGGACAGGGGTCGTGGCTACACCTTC.

The CDR3 sequence: CAIRGASGGNNEQFF. The CDR3 bases are TGTGCCATCAGGGGCGCTAGCGGGGGGAACAATGAGCAGTTCTTC. This chain links TRBV6-8 with TRBJ2-1; 11 positions agree with TRBD2. V shed 10 bases and J 5 bases; nucleotides not matched to a gene: 10. This CDR3 has 15 amino acids. The V gene's germline CDR1 is MNHGY and CDR2 SAAAGT.

This clone was recorded many times. The chain links TRBV11-3 to TRBJ2-1; TRBD2 might be the D (6 bases). The CDR3 is made up of 15 amino acids. V dropped 5 bases and J dropped 10 bases, with 21 bases sitting between them. Germline V gene lookup returns CDR1 SGHNT and CDR2 YENEEA. The DNA of the CDR3 is TGTGCCAGCAGCAGCCGCCGTAGCGGAACGGGGGAGCAGTTCTTC. This sequence encodes CASSSRRSGTGEQFF.

The rearrangement uses TRBV19 and TRBJ1-1; 8 nucleotides align to TRBD1. This CDR3 contains 14 residues. The germline V gene has CDR1 LNHDA and CDR2 SQIVND (reference sequence). The V and J ends lost 5 bases and 2 bases, in that order; junction bases with no gene match: 4. For the CDR3, the DNA is TGTGCCAGTAGTGTGGGACAGGCTAACACTGAAGCTTTCTTT. As protein: CASSVGQANTEAFF. The variable domain in full, completed from reference TRBV19 and TRBJ1-1, reads DGGITQSPKYLFRKEGQNVTLSCEQNLNHDAMYWYRQDPGQGLRLIYYSQIVNDFQKGDIAEGYSVSREKKESFPLTVTSAQKNPTAFYLCASSVGQANTEAFFGQGTRLTVV.

This clone was seen at least ten times. This sequence joins TRBV11-3 and TRBJ1-1; TRBD1 might be the D (5 bases). Trimming stripped 1 base from V and 0 bases from J, with 6 bases between. CDR1 and CDR2 from the germline V gene are SGHNT and YENEEA. The CDR3 sequence is 14 residues long. This CDR3 is CASSLGQMNTEAFF. Here the CDR3 DNA reads TGTGCCAGCAGCTTAGGACAGATGAACACTGAAGCTTTCTTT.

This clone has more than one count but fewer than ten. The V call is TRBV14, the J call TRBJ1-2, with D perhaps matching TRBD1 (6 bases). Germline loops: CDR1 SGHDN, CDR2 FVKESK. Trimming removed 3 bases at V and 8 bases at J, with 16 bases between. The CDR3 is made up of 14 amino acids. The CDR3 loop reads CASSHTGRVVGYTF. The CDR3 DNA reads as TGTGCCAGCAGCCACACAGGGAGAGTTGTGGGCTACACCTTC.

In this sample, this clone turned up many times. The chain is built from TRBV11-3 and TRBJ1-6; 7 nucleotides align to TRBD1. The CDR3 is 15 amino acids. After removal of 5 bases from V and 5 bases from J, the junction contained 6 bases not matched to a gene. Germline V gene sequence: CDR1 SGHNT, CDR2 YENEEA. CDR3 in amino acids: CASSKGQLDNSPLHF. The CDR3 DNA reads TGTGCCAGCAGCAAGGGACAGTTAGATAATTCACCCCTCCACTTT.

By frequency in the sample, this clone is medium-sized. The rearrangement uses TRBV6-8 and TRBJ1-2, with 7 positions matching TRBD1. The CDR3 totals 13 residues. J gave up 5 bases and V 5 bases, and 5 bases lay outside the gene matches. From germline, CDR1 is MNHGY and CDR2 SAAAGT. The chain's CDR3 is CASSGRDRYGYTF. Here the CDR3 DNA reads TGTGCCAGCAGTGGCCGGGACAGATATGGCTACACCTTC.